Presented here are 3 T cell receptor beta chains from one specimen sequenced in a study of blood T cells in healthy people across ages. Next came a second PCR, run for about 7 to 12 cycles, which used a sample-barcoded 5' primer along with a J-beta primer mix. From the 5' RACE reads, TCRdb called clonotypes with MiXCR, one entry per CDR3 protein. The data show 550,000 to 750,000 distinct CDR3 sequences, around 21% seen once. The specimen was blood. All receptors come from a man aged 70 or older in good health.

The chain recombines TRBV14 with TRBJ1-4; maybe TRBD1 (6 bases). The CDR3 covers 16 residues. V gave up 3 bases and J gave up 5 bases, with 16 bases separating them. Germline CDR1 is SGHDN and CDR2 is FVKESK. CDR3 protein: CASSQNHRERNEKLFF. The CDR3 nucleotides are TGTGCCAGCAGCCAGAATCACAGGGAGCGAAATGAAAAACTGTTTTTT.

There are a few counts of this clonotype. The chain links TRBV6-1 to TRBJ2-5; 7 bases agree with TRBD2. The J call may be wrong; the DNA end is better matched by TRBJ2-1. Germline lookup yields CDR1 MNHNS and CDR2 SASEGT. This CDR3 has 16 residues. CDR3 sequence: CASSEALPGAGAEQFF. CDR3 in DNA: TGTGCCAGCAGTGAAGCCCTGCCTGGGGCGGGAGCTGAGCAGTTCTTC.

The sample holds a few counts of this clonotype. The chain is built from TRBV6-5 and TRBJ1-5; 8 nucleotides match TRBD1. The CDR3 is made up of 13 amino acids. Germline loops: CDR1 MNHEY, CDR2 SVGAGI. V lost 6 bases, J lost 5 bases, and 3 bases stayed unmatched. CDR3 protein: CASSTQGDQPQHF. In DNA form, the CDR3 reads TGTGCCAGCAGCACACAGGGGGATCAGCCCCAGCATTTT.